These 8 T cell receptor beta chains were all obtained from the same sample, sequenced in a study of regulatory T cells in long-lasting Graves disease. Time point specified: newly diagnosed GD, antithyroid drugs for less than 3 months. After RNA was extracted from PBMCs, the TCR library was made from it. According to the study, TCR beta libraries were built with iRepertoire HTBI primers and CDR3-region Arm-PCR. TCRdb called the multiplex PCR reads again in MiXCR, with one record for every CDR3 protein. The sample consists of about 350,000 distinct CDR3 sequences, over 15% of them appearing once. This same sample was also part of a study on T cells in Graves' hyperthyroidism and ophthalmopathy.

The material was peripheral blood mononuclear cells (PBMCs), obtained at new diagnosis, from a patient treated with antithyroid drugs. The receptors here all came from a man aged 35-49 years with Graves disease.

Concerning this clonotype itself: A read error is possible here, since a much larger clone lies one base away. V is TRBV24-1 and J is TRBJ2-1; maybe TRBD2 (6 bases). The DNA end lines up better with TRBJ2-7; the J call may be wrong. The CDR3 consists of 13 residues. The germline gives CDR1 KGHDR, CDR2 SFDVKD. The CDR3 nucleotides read TGTGCCACCCAGCGGAGGGGATACAATGAGCAGTACTTC. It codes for CATQRRGYNEQYF.

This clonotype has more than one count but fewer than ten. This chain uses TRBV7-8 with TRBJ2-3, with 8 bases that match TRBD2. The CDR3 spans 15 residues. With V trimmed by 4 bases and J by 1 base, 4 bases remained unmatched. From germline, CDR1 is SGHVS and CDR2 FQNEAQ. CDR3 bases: TGTGCCAGCAGCTCCGGGCGGGGGGGCACAGATACGCAGTATTTT. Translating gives CASSSGRGGTDTQYF.

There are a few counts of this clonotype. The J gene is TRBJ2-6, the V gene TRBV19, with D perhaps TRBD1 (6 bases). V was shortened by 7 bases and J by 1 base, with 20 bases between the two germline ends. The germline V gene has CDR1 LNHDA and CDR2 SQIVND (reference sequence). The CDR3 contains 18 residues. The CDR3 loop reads CASTLGAQGRSGANVLTF. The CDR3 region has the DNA TGTGCCAGTACCCTTGGGGCACAGGGTAGGTCTGGGGCCAACGTCCTGACTTTC.

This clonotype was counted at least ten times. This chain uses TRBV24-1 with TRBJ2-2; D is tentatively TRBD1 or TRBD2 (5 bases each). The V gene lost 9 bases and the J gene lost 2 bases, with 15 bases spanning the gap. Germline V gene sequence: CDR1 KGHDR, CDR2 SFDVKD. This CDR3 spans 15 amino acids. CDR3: CATGSGTDNTGELFF. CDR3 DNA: TGTGCCACCGGTTCCGGGACGGATAACACCGGGGAGCTGTTTTTT.

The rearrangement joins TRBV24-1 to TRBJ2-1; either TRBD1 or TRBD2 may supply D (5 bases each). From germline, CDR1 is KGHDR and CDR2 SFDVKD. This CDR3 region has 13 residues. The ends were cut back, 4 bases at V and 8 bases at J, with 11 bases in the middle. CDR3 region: CATSESPGHEQFF. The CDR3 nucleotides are TGTGCCACCAGTGAATCACCGGGACATGAGCAGTTCTTC.

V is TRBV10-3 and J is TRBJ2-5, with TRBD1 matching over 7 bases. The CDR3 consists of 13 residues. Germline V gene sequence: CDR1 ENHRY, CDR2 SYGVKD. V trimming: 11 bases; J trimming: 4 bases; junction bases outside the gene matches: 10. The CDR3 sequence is CAAATGIGETQYF. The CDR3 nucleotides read TGTGCCGCCGCGACAGGGATCGGAGAGACCCAGTACTTC.

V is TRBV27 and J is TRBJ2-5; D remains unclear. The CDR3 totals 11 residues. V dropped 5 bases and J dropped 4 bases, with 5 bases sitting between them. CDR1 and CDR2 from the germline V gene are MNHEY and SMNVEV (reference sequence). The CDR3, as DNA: TGTGCCAGCAGTAAGAGAGAGACCCAGTACTTC. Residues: CASSKRETQYF.

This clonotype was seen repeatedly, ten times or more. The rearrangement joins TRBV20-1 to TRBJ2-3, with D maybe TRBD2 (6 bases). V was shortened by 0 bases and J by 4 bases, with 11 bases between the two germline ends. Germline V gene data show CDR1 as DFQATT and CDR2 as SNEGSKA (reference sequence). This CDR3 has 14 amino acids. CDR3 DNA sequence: TGCAGTGCTAGAGATGGGCGGGGAGCAGATACGCAGTATTTT. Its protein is CSARDGRGADTQYF.